The 15 T cell receptor beta chains below were found in one sample sequenced in a study of blood T cells in healthy people across ages. A second about 6 to 11 cycle PCR used barcoded and J-beta primers. TCRdb fed the 5' RACE reads into MiXCR, producing one record per CDR3 protein. The sample includes about 970,000 distinct CDR3 sequences, just over 50% of them seen just once. Sequenced material: blood. The receptors derive from a woman in her fifties or sixties in good health.

There are a few counts of this clonotype. This chain uses TRBV5-1 with TRBJ2-7; TRBD2 matches 7 bases. The V gene's germline CDR1 is SGHRS and CDR2 YFSETQ. This CDR3 region has 16 residues. V dropped 1 base and J dropped 0; count of bases not matched to a gene: 7. CDR3 loop: CASSLWGGEFSYEQYF. CDR3 in DNA: TGCGCCAGCAGCTTGTGGGGGGGAGAATTCTCCTACGAGCAGTACTTC.

This clonotype was counted only a few times. V gene TRBV2 combines with J gene TRBJ2-5; TRBD1 matches 7 bases. The ends lost 5 bases at V and 7 bases at J; junction bases unmatched: 7. The CDR3 runs 13 residues. Germline CDR1 and CDR2: SNHLY and FYNNEI. CDR3 DNA sequence: TGTGCCAGCAGTACGACAGGGATAGGGACCCAGTACTTC. Amino acid sequence: CASSTTGIGTQYF. The full variable domain, rest sourced from reference TRBV2 and TRBJ2-5, is EPEVTQTPSHQVTQMGQEVILRCVPISNHLYFYWYRQILGQKVEFLVSFYNNEISEKSEIFDDQFSVERPDGSNFTLKIRSTKLEDSAMYFCASSTTGIGTQYFGPGTRLLVL.

This clonotype was detected a few times. The V call is TRBV4-1, the J call TRBJ1-2; D remains unclear. The germline V gene encodes CDR1 MGHRA and CDR2 YSYEKL. V dropped 1 base and J dropped 7 bases, with 10 bases sitting between them. The CDR3 has 13 residues. The CDR3, as DNA: TGCGCCAGCAGCCAAGCCCGGACTGTTGGCTACACCTTC. Translated: CASSQARTVGYTF.

A few counts support this clonotype. V usage is TRBV20-1 and J usage is TRBJ2-1, with D uncertain. There are 12 residues in the CDR3. Trimming stripped 0 bases from V and 9 bases from J, with 9 bases between. In germline, CDR1 is DFQATT, CDR2 SNEGSKA (reference sequence). CDR3 in amino acids: CSAREWWGEQFF. In nucleotides, the CDR3 is TGCAGTGCTAGAGAATGGTGGGGTGAGCAGTTCTTC.

The chain links TRBV10-3 to TRBJ2-1, with TRBD2 matching 9 bases. CDR1 ENHRY and CDR2 SYGVKD come from the germline V gene. V was clipped by 5 bases and J by 3 bases; unmatched bases: 8. The CDR3 runs 16 residues. This CDR3 reads CAISPKEREVYNEQFF. CDR3 nucleotide sequence: TGTGCCATCAGTCCCAAGGAGCGGGAGGTCTACAATGAGCAGTTCTTC.

V is TRBV7-6 and J is TRBJ1-2, with D perhaps TRBD1 (5 bases). Trimming took off 2 bases at V and 7 bases at J, with 20 bases between the two ends. Germline values: CDR1 SGHVS, CDR2 FNYEAQ. The CDR3 length is 16 residues. In DNA, the CDR3 is TGTGCCAGCAGCTTACAGCCGGGACTGCCCAAAGGTGGCTACACCTTC. Its protein product is CASSLQPGLPKGGYTF.

This clonotype was counted at least ten times. This chain joins TRBV29-1 and TRBJ2-7; D may be TRBD2 (5 bases). The CDR3 contains 11 residues. Germline assignment: CDR1 SQVTM and CDR2 ANQGSEA. V dropped 4 bases and J dropped 2 bases, with 6 bases sitting between them. In nucleotides, the CDR3 is TGCAGCGTTGTACTAGCCTACGAGCAGTACTTC. It translates to CSVVLAYEQYF.

This sequence joins TRBV11-2 and TRBJ2-3; D is uncertain. V lost 5 bases, J lost 2 bases, and 11 bases lay in between. The CDR3 spans 14 residues. The germline V gene encodes CDR1 SGHAT and CDR2 FQNNGV. CDR3 in DNA: TGTGCCAGCAGCCCCCTGCGATACACAGATACGCAGTATTTT. Translated: CASSPLRYTDTQYF.

The genes are TRBV14 and TRBJ2-7; 14 nucleotides line up with TRBD2. The CDR3 has 20 residues. CDR1 and CDR2 (germline): SGHDN, FVKESK. Trimming removed 0 bases from V and 7 bases from J; junction bases left unmatched: 17. The DNA for the CDR3 is TGTGCCAGCAGCCAAGATCTTCGAATTCGCGGGACTAGCGGGAGCGATGAGCAGTACTTC. Protein sequence: CASSQDLRIRGTSGSDEQYF. Combining the CDR3 with reference TRBV14 and TRBJ2-7 gives the whole variable domain EAGVTQFPSHSVIEKGQTVTLRCDPISGHDNLYWYRRVMGKEIKFLLHFVKESKQDESGMPNNRFLAERTGGTYSTLKVQPAELEDSGVYFCASSQDLRIRGTSGSDEQYFGPGTRLTVT.

This clonotype was seen a handful of times. This sequence joins TRBV28 and TRBJ2-7; D tentatively fits TRBD1 or TRBD2 (5 bases each). The CDR3 spans 16 residues. Per germline, CDR1 MDHEN and CDR2 SYDVKM. V was shortened by 4 bases and J by 4 bases, with 20 bases between the two germline ends. CDR3 DNA: TGTGCCAGCAGTTCATCCGGGACCAAACGTATTTACGAGCAGTACTTC. Its translation is CASSSSGTKRIYEQYF.

V usage is TRBV11-2 and J usage is TRBJ2-3; D unclear. V was shortened by 3 bases and J by 7 bases, with 2 bases between the two germline ends. Looked up from germline, CDR1 is SGHAT and CDR2 is FQNNGV. The CDR3 runs 10 residues. DNA for the CDR3: TGTGCCAGCAGCTTTCATACGCAGTATTTT. As protein: CASSFHTQYF.

This clonotype appeared a few times. V is TRBV29-1 and J is TRBJ1-1, with 9 bases matching TRBD1. This CDR3 comprises 14 residues. V was pared by 8 bases and J by 2 bases, with 9 bases of the junction left unmatched. Germline CDR1 is SQVTM and CDR2 is ANQGSEA. CDR3: CSIRPGQGNTEAFF. DNA of the CDR3: TGCAGCATTCGACCGGGACAGGGAAACACTGAAGCTTTCTTT.

The gene calls are TRBV7-2 and TRBJ1-1; D gene uncertain. V was clipped by 0 bases and J by 1 base, with 12 bases between them. Looked up from germline, CDR1 is SGHTA and CDR2 is FQGNSA. There are 16 residues in the CDR3. CDR3 protein: CASSLAGGSGNTEAFF. DNA for the CDR3: TGTGCCAGCAGCTTAGCCGGCGGGTCTGGGAACACTGAAGCTTTCTTT.

V is TRBV3-1 and J is TRBJ2-1; D could derive from TRBD1 or TRBD2 (5 bases each). V was shortened by 1 base and J by 4 bases, with 8 bases between the two germline ends. Germline loops: CDR1 LGHDT, CDR2 YNNKEL (reference sequence). The CDR3 length is 14 residues. The CDR3 loop is CASSQAEGYNEQFF. The DNA for the CDR3 is TGTGCCAGCAGCCAAGCTGAGGGGTACAATGAGCAGTTCTTC.

This clonotype was recorded only once. This sequence joins TRBV12-3 or TRBV12-4 and TRBJ2-6; perhaps TRBD2 as D (6 bases). Trimming stripped 4 bases from V and 0 bases from J, with 7 bases between. The CDR3 has 15 residues. CDR3 sequence: CASSWGLSGANVLTF. CDR3 nucleotides: TGTGCCAGCAGTTGGGGACTCTCTGGGGCCAACGTCCTGACTTTC.